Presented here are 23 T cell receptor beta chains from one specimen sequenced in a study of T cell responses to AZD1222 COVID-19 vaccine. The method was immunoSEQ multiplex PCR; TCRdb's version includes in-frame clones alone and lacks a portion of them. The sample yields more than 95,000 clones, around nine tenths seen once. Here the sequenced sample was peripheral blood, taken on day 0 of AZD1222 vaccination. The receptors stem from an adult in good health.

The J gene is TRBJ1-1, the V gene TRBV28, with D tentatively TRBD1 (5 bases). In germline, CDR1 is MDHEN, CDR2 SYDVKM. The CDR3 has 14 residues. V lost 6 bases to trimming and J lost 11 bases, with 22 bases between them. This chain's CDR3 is CASRAGDRSSAAFF. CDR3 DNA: TGTGCCAGCAGAGCCGGGGACCGGAGTAGCGCGGCTTTCTTT.

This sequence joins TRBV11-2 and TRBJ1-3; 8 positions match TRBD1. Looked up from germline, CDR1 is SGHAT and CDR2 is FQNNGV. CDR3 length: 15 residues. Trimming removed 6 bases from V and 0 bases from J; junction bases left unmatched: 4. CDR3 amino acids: CASSSTGGSGNTIYF. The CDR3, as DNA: TGTGCCAGCAGTTCAACAGGGGGCTCTGGAAACACCATATATTTT.

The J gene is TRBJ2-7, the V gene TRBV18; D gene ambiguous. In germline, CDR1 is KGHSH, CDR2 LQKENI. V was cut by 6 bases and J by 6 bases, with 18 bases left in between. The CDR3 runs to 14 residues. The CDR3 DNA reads TGTGCCAGCTCGCCAGCGCATCTAGAGCTCGAGCAGTACTTC. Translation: CASSPAHLELEQYF.

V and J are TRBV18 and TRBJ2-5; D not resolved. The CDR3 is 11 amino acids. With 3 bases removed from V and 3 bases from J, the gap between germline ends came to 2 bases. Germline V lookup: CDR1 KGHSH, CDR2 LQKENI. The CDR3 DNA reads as TGTGCCAGCTCACCGGAAGAGACCCAGTACTTC. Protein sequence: CASSPEETQYF.

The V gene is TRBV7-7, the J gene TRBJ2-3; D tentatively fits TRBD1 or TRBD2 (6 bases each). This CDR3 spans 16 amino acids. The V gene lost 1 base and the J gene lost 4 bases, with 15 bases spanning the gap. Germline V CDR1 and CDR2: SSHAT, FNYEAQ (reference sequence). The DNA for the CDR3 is TGTGCCAGCAGCTTAGATGTGGGGGGCCGCGCAGATACGCAGTATTTT. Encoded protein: CASSLDVGGRADTQYF.

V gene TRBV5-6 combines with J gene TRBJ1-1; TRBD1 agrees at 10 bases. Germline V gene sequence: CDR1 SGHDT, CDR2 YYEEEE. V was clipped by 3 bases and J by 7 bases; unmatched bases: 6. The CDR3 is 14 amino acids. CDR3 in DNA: TGTGCCAGCAGCTCGGGACAGGGGTGGGGTGAAGCTTTCTTT. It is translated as CASSSGQGWGEAFF.

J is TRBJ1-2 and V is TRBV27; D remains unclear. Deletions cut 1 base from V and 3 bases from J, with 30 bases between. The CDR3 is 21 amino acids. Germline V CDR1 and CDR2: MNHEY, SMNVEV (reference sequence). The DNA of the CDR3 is TGTGCCAGCAGTTTATTCTCGGCAGGCGTGAATCCCCAAATTTCCTACTATGGCTACACCTTC. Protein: CASSLFSAGVNPQISYYGYTF.

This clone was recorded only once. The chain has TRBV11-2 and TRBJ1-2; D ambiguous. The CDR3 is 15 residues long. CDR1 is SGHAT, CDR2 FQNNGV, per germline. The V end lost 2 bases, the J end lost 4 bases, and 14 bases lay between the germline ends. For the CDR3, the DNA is TGTGCCAGCAGCTTACAGATCGAAGGGAGCTATGGCTACACCTTC. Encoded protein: CASSLQIEGSYGYTF.

The CDR3 DNA sequence: TGTGCCAGCAGTTTAGGAATAGCGCAGTACTTC. This translates into CASSLGIAQYF. This sequence joins TRBV28 and TRBJ2-7; no firm D call. The CDR3 length is 11 residues. V was shortened by 2 bases and J by 9 bases, with 8 bases between the two germline ends. The germline V gene encodes CDR1 MDHEN and CDR2 SYDVKM.

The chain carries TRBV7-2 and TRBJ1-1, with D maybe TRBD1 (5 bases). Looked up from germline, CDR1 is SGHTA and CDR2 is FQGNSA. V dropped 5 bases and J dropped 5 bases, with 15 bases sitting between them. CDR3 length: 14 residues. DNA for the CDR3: TGTGCCAGCAGCCCAGGGAGGAGGCGGACTGAAGCTTTCTTT. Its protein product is CASSPGRRRTEAFF.

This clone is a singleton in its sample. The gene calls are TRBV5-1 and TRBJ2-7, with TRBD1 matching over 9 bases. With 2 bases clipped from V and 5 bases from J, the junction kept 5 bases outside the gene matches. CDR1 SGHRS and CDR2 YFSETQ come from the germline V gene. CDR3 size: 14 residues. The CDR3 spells CASSLGTGIHEQYF. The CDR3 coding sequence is TGCGCCAGCAGCTTAGGGACAGGGATACACGAGCAGTACTTC. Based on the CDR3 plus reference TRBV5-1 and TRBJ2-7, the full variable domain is KAGVTQTPRYLIKTRGQQVTLSCSPISGHRSVSWYQQTPGQGLQFLFEYFSETQRNKGNFPGRFSGRQFSNSRSEMNVSTLELGDSALYLCASSLGTGIHEQYFGPGTRLTVT.

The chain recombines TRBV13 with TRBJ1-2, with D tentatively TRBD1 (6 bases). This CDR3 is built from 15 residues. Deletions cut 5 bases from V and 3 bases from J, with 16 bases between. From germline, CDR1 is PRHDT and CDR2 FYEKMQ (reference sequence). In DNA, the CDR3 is TGTGCCAGCAGCGGACAAGGACAGAGTTACTATGGCTACACCTTC. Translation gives CASSGQGQSYYGYTF.

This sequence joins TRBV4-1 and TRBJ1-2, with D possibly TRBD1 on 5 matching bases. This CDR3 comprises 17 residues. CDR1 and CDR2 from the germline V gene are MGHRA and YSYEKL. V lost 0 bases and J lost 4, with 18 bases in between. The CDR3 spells CASSQEQSAQGSYGYTF. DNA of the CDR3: TGCGCCAGCAGCCAAGAGCAGTCGGCTCAGGGTTCCTATGGCTACACCTTC.

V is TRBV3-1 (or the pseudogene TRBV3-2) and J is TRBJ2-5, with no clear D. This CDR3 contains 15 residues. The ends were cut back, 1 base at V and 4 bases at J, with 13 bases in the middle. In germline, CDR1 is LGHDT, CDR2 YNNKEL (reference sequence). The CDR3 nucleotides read TGTGCCAGCAGCCAAGCGACTGGCTCTGGAGAGACCCAGTACTTC. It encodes CASSQATGSGETQYF.

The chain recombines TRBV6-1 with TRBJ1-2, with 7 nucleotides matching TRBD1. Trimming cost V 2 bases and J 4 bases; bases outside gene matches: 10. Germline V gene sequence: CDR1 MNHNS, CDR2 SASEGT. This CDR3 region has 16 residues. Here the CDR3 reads CASSERLGRGVYGYTF. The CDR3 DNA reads TGTGCCAGCAGTGAAAGACTCGGCAGGGGGGTCTATGGCTACACCTTC.

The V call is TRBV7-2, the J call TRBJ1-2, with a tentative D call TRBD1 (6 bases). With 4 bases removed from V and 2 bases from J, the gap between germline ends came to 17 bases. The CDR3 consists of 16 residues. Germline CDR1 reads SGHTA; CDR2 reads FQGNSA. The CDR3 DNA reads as TGTGCCAGCAGCTCCCCGGGGGCAGCTCAAAACTATGGCTACACCTTC. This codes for CASSSPGAAQNYGYTF.

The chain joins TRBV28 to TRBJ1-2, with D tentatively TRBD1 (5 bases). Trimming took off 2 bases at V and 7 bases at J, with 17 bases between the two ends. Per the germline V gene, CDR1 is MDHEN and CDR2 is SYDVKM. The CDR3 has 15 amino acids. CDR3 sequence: CASSLGDSSAGGYTF. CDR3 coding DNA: TGTGCCAGCAGTTTAGGGGACTCCTCGGCCGGTGGCTACACCTTC.

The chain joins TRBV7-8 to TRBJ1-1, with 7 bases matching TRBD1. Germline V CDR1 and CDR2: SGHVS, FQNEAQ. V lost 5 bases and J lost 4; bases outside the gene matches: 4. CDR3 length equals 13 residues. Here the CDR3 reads CASSAPGGTEAFF. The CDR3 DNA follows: TGTGCCAGCAGCGCCCCAGGGGGCACTGAAGCTTTCTTT.

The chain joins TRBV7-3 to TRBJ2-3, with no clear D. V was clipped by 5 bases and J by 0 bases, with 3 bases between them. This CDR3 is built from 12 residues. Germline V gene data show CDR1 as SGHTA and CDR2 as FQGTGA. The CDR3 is CASSTSTDTQYF. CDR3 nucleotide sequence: TGTGCCAGCAGCACTAGCACAGATACGCAGTATTTT.

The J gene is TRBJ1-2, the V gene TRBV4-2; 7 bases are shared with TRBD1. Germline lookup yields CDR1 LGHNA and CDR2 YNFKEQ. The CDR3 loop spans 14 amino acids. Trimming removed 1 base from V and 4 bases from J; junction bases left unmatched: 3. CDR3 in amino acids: CASSQGGQTYGYTF. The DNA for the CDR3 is TGTGCCAGCAGCCAAGGGGGACAGACCTATGGCTACACCTTC.

The CDR3 DNA is TGTGCCAGCAGCCTCTCTGGGGCAGGGGTCACTGAAGCTTTCTTT. Its protein product is CASSLSGAGVTEAFF. The genes are TRBV28 and TRBJ1-1; TRBD1 might be the D (6 bases). Germline V gene lookup returns CDR1 MDHEN and CDR2 SYDVKM. The CDR3 is made up of 15 amino acids. Between the trimmed V and J ends, which lost 6 bases and 4 bases, there was a span of 18 bases.

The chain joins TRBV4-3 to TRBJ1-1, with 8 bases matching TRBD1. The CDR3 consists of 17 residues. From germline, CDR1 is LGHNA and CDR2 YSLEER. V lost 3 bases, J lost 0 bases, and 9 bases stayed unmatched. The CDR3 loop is CASSQEMAGGVNTEAFF. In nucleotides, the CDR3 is TGCGCCAGCAGCCAGGAGATGGCAGGGGGCGTGAACACTGAAGCTTTCTTT.

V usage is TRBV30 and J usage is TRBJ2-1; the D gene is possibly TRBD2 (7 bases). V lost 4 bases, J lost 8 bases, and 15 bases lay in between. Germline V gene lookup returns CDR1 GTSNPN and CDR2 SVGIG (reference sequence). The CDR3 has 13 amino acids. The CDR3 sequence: CAWTWGGAHEQFF. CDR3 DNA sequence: TGTGCCTGGACTTGGGGGGGGGCCCATGAGCAGTTCTTC.